This T cell receptor (beta chain) was retrieved from a study of PD-1 blockade in classical Hodgkin lymphoma. Study observations and caveats: Reports described newly diagnosed patients as having lower baseline TCR diversity than healthy donors. The authors have not defined what causes the repertoire differences, possibly disease activity or prior therapy.

CDR1 and CDR2 (germline): SGHNT, YENEEA. CDR3 size: 14 residues. With 5 bases removed from V and 3 bases from J, the gap between germline ends came to 13 bases. The time point here: newly diagnosed, previously untreated cHL patient sample. It was by magnetic negative selection that CD8+ T cells were isolated from thawed PBMCs. A comparison was provided by newly diagnosed, untreated classical Hodgkin lymphoma PBMCs. TCRdb's table, derived via immunoSEQ multiplex PCR, lists solely in-frame clones and lacks some. The top ten clones hold 5.9% of a sample with around 14,000 clones, about 89% of them seen once. With regard to this clone: Its antigen is undetermined.

The chain uses TRBV11-3 and TRBJ1-2; D gene unclear. Sequencing used CD8+ T cells from blood. The sequence came from a human donor with classical Hodgkin lymphoma. The CDR3 protein is CASSLEARDYGYTF. The CDR3 coding sequence is TGTGCCAGCAGCCTCGAGGCCCGCGACTATGGCTACACCTTC. The whole variable domain, filled in from reference TRBV11-3 and TRBJ1-2, reads EAGVVQSPRYKIIEKKQPVAFWCNPISGHNTLYWYLQNLGQGPELLIRYENEEAVDDSQLPKDRFSAERLKGVDSTLKIQPAELGDSAVYLCASSLEARDYGYTFGSGTRLTVV.